This paragraph covers one T cell receptor beta chain sequence. Antigen: not known. The sample comes from a study of T cells in Graves' hyperthyroidism and ophthalmopathy. The CDR3 is 14 amino acids. Trimming removed 5 bases at V and 10 bases at J, with 19 bases between. Germline CDR1 reads LNHDA; CDR2 reads SQIVND (reference sequence). Notes on the study in general: Researchers report that a 13 V-J model separated ophthalmopathy from stable hyperthyroidism.

TCR beta CDR3 sequences were amplified from RNA transcripts. HTBI primers were the set used in a first-round RT-PCR of the TCR CDR3. TCRdb re-called the multiplex PCR reads with MiXCR, one entry per CDR3 protein. The repertoire holds around 540,000 distinct CDR3 sequences, with 15% to 20% as singletons. The chain combines TRBV19 with TRBJ2-3; a weak D match, TRBD2 (5 bases). This receptor was taken from a woman aged 25-40 years with Graves' ophthalmopathy. Material for sequencing was blood. CDR3 nucleotides: TGTGCCAGTAGTCCCGAGTTGAGAGGAGGTTCGCAGTATTTT. Translating it yields CASSPELRGGSQYF.